This TCR beta chain was sequenced for a study of identical twins. cDNA carried unique molecular identifiers, and a universal primer site was added by template switching. TCRdb called the 5' RACE reads again in MiXCR, with one record for every CDR3 protein. The sample shows around 450,000 distinct CDR3 sequences, more than 13% of them seen only once. Donors were all healthy Caucasians. This clonotype has just a few counts. No antigen is known for it. Study conclusions and caveats: In monozygotic twins, models underestimated the sharing of out-of-frame TCR alpha.

Germline trimming cut 2 bases from V and 7 bases from J; bases unmatched to any gene: 4. This CDR3 contains 14 residues. In germline, CDR1 is ENHRY, CDR2 SYGVKD. These data were also filed under a second study, of yellow fever vaccine responses in identical twins.

The chain uses TRBV10-3 and TRBJ2-7; 11 bases align to TRBD1. The TCR originated in a woman aged 18 to 35 in good health. The sample taken for sequencing was CD4+ T cells sorted from blood. The CDR3 sequence: CAISEGQGAGEQYF. The CDR3 DNA reads as TGTGCCATCAGTGAGGGACAGGGGGCAGGAGAGCAGTACTTC.